Shown below are 29 T cell receptor beta chains from a single sample sequenced in a study of cytotoxic CD8 clonotypes in ibrutinib-treated CLL. Profiling relied on immunoSEQ multiplex PCR, and the TCRdb table lists in-frame clones only, not all of them. Counted here are about 160,000 clones, 84% occurring once; the ten biggest clones make up about 4.9%. The specimen comprised PBMCs, sampled after 24 months of ibrutinib treatment. Every receptor here comes from a human donor with chronic lymphocytic leukemia.

CDR3 sequence: CASSQGWSGDGQPQHF. DNA for the CDR3: TGCGCCAGCAGCCAAGGTTGGTCGGGGGATGGCCAGCCCCAGCATTTT. This chain uses TRBV4-1 with TRBJ1-5; maybe TRBD1 (5 bases). This CDR3 is 16 amino acids long. Germline CDR1 MGHRA, CDR2 YSYEKL. Trimming cost V 1 base and J 7 bases, with 17 bases left between them.

The chain carries TRBV11-2 and TRBJ2-7, with TRBD1 matching 12 bases. The ends lost 4 bases at V and 4 bases at J; junction bases unmatched: 2. The germline V gene has CDR1 SGHAT and CDR2 FQNNGV. This CDR3 region has 14 residues. The CDR3 DNA reads as TGTGCCAGCAGCTCGGGACAGGGGGCTTACGAGCAGTACTTC. Amino acids: CASSSGQGAYEQYF. The full variable domain, with the rest looked up from reference TRBV11-2 and TRBJ2-7, is EAGVAQSPRYKIIEKRQSVAFWCNPISGHATLYWYQQILGQGPKLLIQFQNNGVVDDSQLPKDRFSAERLKGVDSTLKIQPAKLEDSAVYLCASSSGQGAYEQYFGPGTRLTVT.

This chain connects TRBV28 to TRBJ2-1; possibly TRBD2 for D (5 bases). The V and J ends lost 3 bases and 5 bases respectively, with 14 bases between them. The CDR3 totals 15 residues. CDR1 MDHEN and CDR2 SYDVKM come from the germline V gene. CDR3 nucleotide sequence: TGTGCCAGCAGTTTCTACGTACTGAGGGACAATGAGCAGTTCTTC. Its translation is CASSFYVLRDNEQFF.

V usage is TRBV25-1 and J usage is TRBJ1-1; D perhaps matches TRBD1 (6 bases). The CDR3 has 15 amino acids. Trimming took off 4 bases at V and 0 bases at J, with 12 bases between the two ends. CDR1 and CDR2 (germline): MGHDK, SYGVNS. This CDR3 reads CASSGIQGLNTEAFF. DNA of the CDR3: TGTGCCAGCAGTGGAATACAGGGACTGAACACTGAAGCTTTCTTT.

The gene calls are TRBV2 and TRBJ1-1; TRBD1 agrees at 7 bases. Germline V gene sequence: CDR1 SNHLY, CDR2 FYNNEI. V lost 7 bases and J lost 4; bases outside the gene matches: 9. The CDR3 is 14 amino acids. The CDR3 is CASIKMGQLTEAFF. In DNA, the CDR3 is TGTGCCAGCATTAAGATGGGACAGCTCACTGAAGCTTTCTTT.

This sequence joins TRBV5-6 and TRBJ2-3, with D perhaps matching TRBD1 or TRBD2 (5 bases each). This CDR3 has 16 amino acids. V was cut by 5 bases and J by 4 bases, with 20 bases left in between. Looked up from germline, CDR1 is SGHDT and CDR2 is YYEEEE. CDR3 sequence (DNA): TGTGCCAGCAGACGACGATCCGGGACCCGATCAGATACGCAGTATTTT. Translating it yields CASRRRSGTRSDTQYF.

The CDR3 here is CASSLGGEPSSYEQYF. The DNA for the CDR3 is TGTGCCAGCAGTTTAGGGGGGGAACCGAGCTCCTACGAGCAGTACTTC. V usage is TRBV27 and J usage is TRBJ2-7; 7 bases align to TRBD2. Germline V gene data show CDR1 as MNHEY and CDR2 as SMNVEV (reference sequence). The length of the CDR3 is 16 residues. After removal of 2 bases from V and 0 bases from J, the junction contained 7 bases not matched to a gene.

This clone was seen a few times. The rearrangement links TRBV5-1 to TRBJ1-5; 7 bases map to TRBD1. The ends lost 4 bases at V and 3 bases at J; junction bases unmatched: 7. CDR1 is SGHRS, CDR2 YFSETQ, per germline. This CDR3 is 15 amino acids long. The CDR3 region has the DNA TGCGCCAGCAGCCCATCAGGGGGAACCAATCAGCCCCAGCATTTT. Its protein product is CASSPSGGTNQPQHF.

This clone was counted only a few times. The genes are TRBV28 and TRBJ2-7; no reliable D call. CDR3 length: 13 residues. CDR1 is MDHEN and CDR2 is SYDVKM in the germline V gene. The V end was cut by 6 bases, the J end by 2 bases, with 11 bases between. The CDR3 coding sequence is TGTGCCAGCAGGGTTGGTGGGCCCTACGAGCAGTACTTC. Residues: CASRVGGPYEQYF.

The rearrangement joins TRBV19 to TRBJ2-1; D possibly corresponds to TRBD2 (5 bases). The germline CDR1 and CDR2 sequences are LNHDA and SQIVND (reference sequence). This CDR3 has 14 amino acids. Trimming took off 5 bases at V and 7 bases at J, with 15 bases between the two ends. Here the CDR3 DNA reads TGTGCCAGTAGTTGGGCTAGCCGCCGGAATGAGCAGTTCTTC. It codes for CASSWASRRNEQFF. The full variable domain, rest sourced from reference TRBV19 and TRBJ2-1, is DGGITQSPKYLFRKEGQNVTLSCEQNLNHDAMYWYRQDPGQGLRLIYYSQIVNDFQKGDIAEGYSVSREKKESFPLTVTSAQKNPTAFYLCASSWASRRNEQFFGPGTRLTVL.

The rearrangement links TRBV9 to TRBJ1-1; D gene uncertain. The CDR3 has 12 residues. The germline V gene has CDR1 SGDLS and CDR2 YYNGEE. The ends were cut back, 4 bases at V and 2 bases at J, with 6 bases in the middle. The CDR3 DNA is TGTGCCAGCAGCCGGAGCAACACTGAAGCTTTCTTT. Protein sequence: CASSRSNTEAFF.

V is TRBV29-1 and J is TRBJ2-6; TRBD1 is a possible D gene (5 bases). This CDR3 spans 16 amino acids. Germline V gene data show CDR1 as SQVTM and CDR2 as ANQGSEA. Trimming pared 3 bases from V and 2 bases from J, leaving 14 bases between. DNA for the CDR3: TGCAGCGTTGAGGGGCAGGGCTGGGCTGGGGCCAACGTCCTGACTTTC. It codes for CSVEGQGWAGANVLTF.

The chain joins TRBV19 to TRBJ1-2; maybe TRBD1 (5 bases). The CDR3 consists of 12 residues. Looked up from germline, CDR1 is LNHDA and CDR2 is SQIVND (reference sequence). The V end was cut by 5 bases, the J end by 7 bases, with 11 bases between. CDR3 protein: CASSGTVSGYTF. The CDR3 DNA sequence: TGTGCCAGTAGTGGGACCGTGAGTGGCTACACCTTC.

CDR3 sequence: CASSRGTGRAEAFF. The CDR3 nucleotides read TGTGCCAGCAGCAGGGGGACAGGGAGAGCTGAAGCTTTCTTT. V gene TRBV7-9 combines with J gene TRBJ1-1; TRBD1 agrees at 9 bases. J lost 6 bases, V lost 5 bases, and 7 bases had no gene match. Germline V gene sequence: CDR1 SEHNR, CDR2 FQNEAQ (reference sequence). The CDR3 sequence is 14 residues long.

The chain combines TRBV19 with TRBJ1-2; D not resolved. Germline-derived CDR1 and CDR2 are LNHDA and SQIVND (reference sequence). The CDR3 is 14 residues long. V was clipped by 7 bases and J by 4 bases, with 16 bases between them. The CDR3 DNA reads TGTGCCAGTAACCACCAGGACGCCCGCTATGGCTACACCTTC. Protein product: CASNHQDARYGYTF. The full variable domain, its missing parts supplied by reference TRBV19 and TRBJ1-2, is DGGITQSPKYLFRKEGQNVTLSCEQNLNHDAMYWYRQDPGQGLRLIYYSQIVNDFQKGDIAEGYSVSREKKESFPLTVTSAQKNPTAFYLCASNHQDARYGYTFGSGTRLTVV.

The chain couples TRBV7-9 to TRBJ1-1; D gene uncertain. The V gene's germline CDR1 is SEHNR and CDR2 FQNEAQ (reference sequence). V gave up 10 bases and J gave up 1 base, with 10 bases separating them. This CDR3 region has 12 residues. The CDR3 here is CAITPENTEAFF. CDR3 DNA: TGTGCCATTACCCCGGAGAACACTGAAGCTTTCTTT. Supplemented by reference TRBV7-9 and TRBJ1-1, the full variable domain reads DTGVSQNPRHKITKRGQNVTFRCDPISEHNRLYWYRQTLGQGPEFLTYFQNEAQLEKSRLLSDRFSAERPKGSFSTLEIQRTEQGDSAMYLCAITPENTEAFFGQGTRLTVV.

The rearrangement uses TRBV7-9 and TRBJ2-4; TRBD1 aligns across 8 bases. The CDR3 has 16 residues. CDR1 and CDR2 from the germline V gene are SEHNR and FQNEAQ (reference sequence). The V gene end was trimmed by 1 base and the J gene end by 8 bases; junction bases not matched to a gene: 10. CDR3 nucleotides: TGTGCCAGCAGCTTAGGGACAGGGTTATTGTGGGACATTCAGTACTTC. It specifies CASSLGTGLLWDIQYF.

The rearrangement uses TRBV5-1 and TRBJ2-2; 7 bases map to TRBD1. The CDR3 covers 15 residues. V was clipped by 0 bases and J by 4 bases; unmatched bases: 3. CDR1 is SGHRS and CDR2 is YFSETQ in the germline V gene. The CDR3 DNA reads TGCGCCAGCAGCTTGGGGGACAGACCCACCGGGGAGCTGTTTTTT. It yields the protein CASSLGDRPTGELFF.

The chain joins TRBV9 to TRBJ1-2; D is possibly TRBD1 (5 bases). Per germline, CDR1 SGDLS and CDR2 YYNGEE. The V end was cut by 1 base, the J end by 9 bases, with 13 bases between. This CDR3 region has 13 residues. Here the CDR3 reads CASSVTGLGRYTF. The CDR3 region has the DNA TGTGCCAGCAGCGTAACAGGCTTAGGGCGCTACACCTTC.

The chain joins TRBV7-3 to TRBJ2-3; the match to TRBD1 covers 8 bases. CDR1 and CDR2 (germline): SGHTA, FQGTGA. V lost 4 bases and J lost 1; bases outside the gene matches: 1. This CDR3 spans 14 amino acids. For the CDR3, the DNA is TGTGCCAGCAGCTCAGGGGGCGGCACAGATACGCAGTATTTT. Translation: CASSSGGGTDTQYF.

CDR3 protein: CASSRWGGELFF. CDR3 DNA sequence: TGTGCCAGCTCCCGATGGGGCGGGGAGCTGTTTTTT. The gene calls are TRBV7-2 and TRBJ2-2, with no clear D. In germline, CDR1 is SGHTA, CDR2 FQGNSA. This CDR3 is built from 12 residues. Trimming took off 8 bases at V and 7 bases at J, with 11 bases between the two ends.

This chain links TRBV21-1 with TRBJ1-1. TRBV21-1 constitutes a pseudogene. The CDR3 has 14 residues. CDR3 DNA sequence: TGTGCCAGCAGCAAAGTTTCTAGGGGGGTAAAGGCTTTCTTT. It specifies CASSKVSRGVKAFF.

The rearrangement links TRBV4-3 to TRBJ2-7; perhaps TRBD1 as D (6 bases). The V gene's germline CDR1 is LGHNA and CDR2 YSLEER. The CDR3 has 14 amino acids. Deletions cut 1 base from V and 7 bases from J, with 14 bases between. The CDR3 region has the DNA TGCGCCAGCAGCCAAGGAACAGGGCTACGGGAGCAGTACTTC. The encoded protein is CASSQGTGLREQYF.

The chain carries TRBV7-3 and TRBJ1-1, with 11 nucleotides matching TRBD1. The V segment lost 1 base and the J segment 7 bases; nucleotides outside the gene matches: 11. The CDR3 is 17 amino acids. Looked up from germline, CDR1 is SGHTA and CDR2 is FQGTGA. CDR3 protein: CASSLRTGGAASYEAFF. The DNA for the CDR3 is TGTGCCAGCAGCTTAAGGACAGGGGGCGCCGCGTCCTATGAAGCTTTCTTT.

J is TRBJ2-5 and V is TRBV7-2; 7 bases match TRBD1. Unmatched junction bases numbered 7, after V lost 5 bases and J lost 4 bases. CDR1 is SGHTA and CDR2 is FQGNSA in the germline V gene. The CDR3 spans 14 residues. The CDR3 bases are TGTGCCAGCAGCCTAAATAGGGGGCCAGAGACCCAGTACTTC. It codes for CASSLNRGPETQYF.

Concerning this clone: This specimen includes other DNA sequences encoding the same CDR3. The gene calls are TRBV18 and TRBJ2-5; perhaps TRBD2 as D (5 bases). The germline V gene has CDR1 KGHSH and CDR2 LQKENI. The CDR3 loop spans 14 amino acids. Trimming shortened V by 4 bases and J by 2 bases, and 11 bases separated the two germline ends. The CDR3 reads CASSHTGFQETQYF. Written as DNA, the CDR3 is TGTGCCAGCTCACATACGGGATTTCAAGAGACCCAGTACTTC.

The chain's CDR3 is CASQKGGRVEEQFF. DNA of the CDR3: TGTGCCAGCCAAAAAGGGGGCAGGGTTGAGGAGCAGTTCTTC. The rearrangement uses TRBV6-5 and TRBJ2-1, with 7 bases aligning to TRBD1. The germline V gene has CDR1 MNHEY and CDR2 SVGAGI. CDR3 length: 14 amino acids. V lost 8 bases, J lost 10 bases, and 14 bases stayed unmatched.

The rearrangement joins TRBV5-4 to TRBJ2-7; 10 bases line up with TRBD1. The trim removed 9 bases at V and 0 bases at J, leaving 6 bases unmatched. The germline V gene encodes CDR1 SGHNT and CDR2 YYREEE (reference sequence). The CDR3 runs 14 residues. The CDR3 loop is CATWDRGFSYEQYF. DNA for the CDR3: TGTGCCACCTGGGACAGGGGATTCTCCTACGAGCAGTACTTC.

This clone appeared once. The gene calls are TRBV27 and TRBJ2-1; D is possibly TRBD2 (5 bases). The CDR3 spans 14 residues. The V gene lost 2 bases and the J gene lost 2 bases, with 7 bases spanning the gap. Germline CDR1 MNHEY, CDR2 SMNVEV (reference sequence). CDR3 sequence reads: CASSLDGTYNEQFF. DNA of the CDR3: TGTGCCAGCAGTTTAGACGGGACCTACAATGAGCAGTTCTTC.